The 21 T cell receptor beta chains presented below share a single source sample, sequenced in a study of vaccination and CD4 T cells after COVID-19. No antigen has been assigned to these receptors. Researchers used the Oncomine TCR Beta short-read assay to sequence DNA from cultured CD4+ T cells. TCRdb analysed the PCR reads with MiXCR anew, one entry per CDR3 protein. The sample records over 2,000 distinct CDR3 sequences, around 40% being singletons. Treatment given: approximately nine-day PBMC culture with coronavirus spike peptide pools or control peptides (ViraFEST assay). The unexposed donor provided CD4+ T cells, which were taken before the COVID-19 pandemic (2011-2018). Material for sequencing was CD4+ T cells from blood, cultured in vitro. The receptors derive from a human donor in good health.

The count of this clonotype is one. V usage is TRBV20-1 and J usage is TRBJ1-1; a possible D gene is TRBD1 (6 bases). There are 14 residues in the CDR3. V gave up 1 base and J gave up 6 bases, with 15 bases separating them. Per germline, CDR1 DFQATT and CDR2 SNEGSKA (reference sequence). The CDR3 DNA sequence: TGCAGTGCTAGAGGGTCAGGGAGACAGGCTGAAGCTTTCTTT. It encodes CSARGSGRQAEAFF.

The chain uses TRBV30 and TRBJ1-2; D perhaps matches TRBD1 (6 bases). Germline V gene lookup returns CDR1 GTSNPN and CDR2 SVGIG (reference sequence). Deletions cut 0 bases from V and 5 bases from J, with 10 bases between. The CDR3 covers 13 residues. The CDR3 bases are TGTGCCTGGAGTGTACTCAGGGGATATGGCTACACCTTC. It translates to CAWSVLRGYGYTF.

Sample share makes this clonotype medium-sized. The chain joins TRBV27 to TRBJ1-2, with D tentatively TRBD1 (6 bases). Germline CDR1 MNHEY, CDR2 SMNVEV (reference sequence). This CDR3 comprises 13 residues. The V end was cut by 4 bases, the J end by 8 bases, with 14 bases between. In DNA form, the CDR3 reads TGTGCCAGCAGTTCCTGGACAGCGTTCGGCTACACCTTC. It specifies CASSSWTAFGYTF.

This clonotype was counted only a few times. V gene TRBV2 combines with J gene TRBJ1-2; D call uncertain. V dropped 5 bases and J dropped 5 bases, with 15 bases sitting between them. Germline CDR1 SNHLY, CDR2 FYNNEI. The CDR3 loop spans 14 amino acids. The CDR3: CASSPRPGSYGYTF. The CDR3 DNA reads as TGTGCCAGCAGTCCCCGCCCGGGGTCATATGGCTACACCTTC.

This clonotype occurred a few times. The rearrangement links TRBV7-3 to TRBJ1-1; no clear D gene. The V end was cut by 2 bases, the J end by 5 bases, with 12 bases between. Germline V gene data show CDR1 as SGHTA and CDR2 as FQGTGA. The CDR3 consists of 14 residues. This CDR3 reads CASSLGSSSTEAFF. The CDR3 DNA reads TGTGCCAGCAGCTTAGGCTCCTCGAGTACTGAAGCTTTCTTT.

V and J are TRBV12-3 or TRBV12-4 and TRBJ2-7; D might be TRBD1 (6 bases). Trimming left V 6 bases short and J 4 bases short, with 16 bases between. The CDR3 consists of 14 residues. The CDR3 protein is CASSPTGPPYEQYF. The CDR3 DNA follows: TGTGCCAGCAGCCCAACAGGGCCCCCTTACGAGCAGTACTTC.

V usage is TRBV24-1 and J usage is TRBJ2-7; tentatively, D is TRBD1 (5 bases). The CDR3 covers 12 residues. V lost 9 bases to trimming and J lost 5 bases, with 13 bases between them. The germline V gene has CDR1 KGHDR and CDR2 SFDVKD. The CDR3, as DNA: TGTGCCACCTCTGGGGCTGGCGACGAGCAGTACTTC. Translated, it gives CATSGAGDEQYF.

This sequence joins TRBV11-3 and TRBJ1-1, with D perhaps matching TRBD1 (6 bases). The germline gives CDR1 SGHNT, CDR2 YENEEA. V shed 2 bases and J shed 6 bases, with 7 bases lying between them. There are 12 residues in the CDR3. CDR3 bases: TGTGCCAGCAGCTTATCAGGGGCTGAAGCTTTCTTT. Protein: CASSLSGAEAFF.

J is TRBJ1-1 and V is TRBV6-5, with D unresolved. Trimming pared 3 bases from V and 8 bases from J, leaving 10 bases between. This CDR3 has 12 amino acids. CDR1 and CDR2 (germline): MNHEY, SVGAGI. CDR3 residues: CASSYKVGEAFF. CDR3 nucleotides: TGTGCCAGCAGTTATAAGGTCGGCGAAGCTTTCTTT.

This chain links TRBV29-1 with TRBJ2-7; the D is unclear. The CDR3 spans 13 residues. Germline lookup yields CDR1 SQVTM and CDR2 ANQGSEA. With 6 bases removed from V and 7 bases from J, the gap between germline ends came to 19 bases. The CDR3 region is CSVKRGPQAEQYF. DNA of the CDR3: TGCAGCGTCAAGAGAGGACCCCAAGCTGAGCAGTACTTC.

Relative to its sample, this clonotype is medium-sized. DNA for the CDR3: TGTGCCAGCACCCAGGGGGAGTTTCAAGGTCAGCCCCAGCATTTT. Its protein is CASTQGEFQGQPQHF. The chain is built from TRBV12-3 or TRBV12-4 and TRBJ1-5; 7 nucleotides match TRBD1. This CDR3 is built from 15 residues. V lost 7 bases, J lost 6 bases, and 12 bases stayed unmatched.

The chain is built from TRBV29-1 and TRBJ1-1, with 8 nucleotides matching TRBD1. After removal of 7 bases from V and 6 bases from J, the junction contained 7 bases not matched to a gene. CDR1 SQVTM and CDR2 ANQGSEA come from the germline V gene. The CDR3 is 12 residues long. The CDR3 DNA follows: TGCAGCGGGGGGGGACAGGCGGCTGAAGCTTTCTTT. It yields the protein CSGGGQAAEAFF.

The V and J genes are TRBV10-3 and TRBJ1-3; perhaps TRBD1 as D (6 bases). Trimming stripped 6 bases from V and 2 bases from J, with 11 bases between. Looked up from germline, CDR1 is ENHRY and CDR2 is SYGVKD. CDR3 length equals 14 residues. This CDR3 reads CAIRAGETGNTIYF. The CDR3 nucleotides read TGTGCCATCAGGGCAGGGGAAACTGGAAACACCATATATTTT.

The genes are TRBV6-2 or TRBV6-3 and TRBJ1-5; 8 bases are shared with TRBD1. V shed 6 bases and J 7 bases; nucleotides not matched to a gene: 5. The CDR3 covers 13 residues. Germline CDR1 is MNHEY and CDR2 is SVGEGT. CDR3 region: CASSDRGGQPQHF. The CDR3, as DNA: TGTGCCAGCAGCGACAGGGGTGGACAGCCCCAGCATTTT.

The gene calls are TRBV20-1 and TRBJ2-7; TRBD1 agrees at 9 bases. The CDR3 covers 15 residues. The germline gives CDR1 DFQATT, CDR2 SNEGSKA (reference sequence). V lost 0 bases and J lost 12; bases outside the gene matches: 15. Here the CDR3 DNA reads TGCAGTGCTAGAGATCAGGGACAGGGCGAGTTCGCCTCGTACTTC. Its protein is CSARDQGQGEFASYF.

This sequence joins TRBV4-1 and TRBJ1-2; weak D call: TRBD1 (5 bases). The CDR3 is made up of 18 amino acids. V was clipped by 1 base and J by 4 bases, with 22 bases between them. CDR1 MGHRA and CDR2 YSYEKL come from the germline V gene. The CDR3 reads CASSQVVRKSGGIYGYTF. DNA of the CDR3: TGCGCCAGCAGCCAAGTCGTTCGTAAGTCGGGGGGAATCTATGGCTACACCTTC.

In this sample, this clonotype is hyperexpanded (1% or more). V and J are TRBV7-2 and TRBJ2-5, with D perhaps TRBD1 (5 bases). V lost 1 base to trimming and J lost 2 bases, with 5 bases between them. Per germline, CDR1 SGHTA and CDR2 FQGNSA. This CDR3 is built from 13 residues. The CDR3 DNA reads TGTGCCAGCAGCTTAGGACAGCAAGAGACCCAGTACTTC. As protein: CASSLGQQETQYF.

This sequence joins TRBV18 and TRBJ2-7, with a possible D match to TRBD2 (6 bases). The length of the CDR3 is 12 residues. Trimming removed 3 bases at V and 5 bases at J, with 8 bases between. The germline V gene encodes CDR1 KGHSH and CDR2 LQKENI. CDR3 in amino acids: CASSPRDDEQYF. The CDR3 nucleotides read TGTGCCAGCTCACCGCGGGACGACGAGCAGTACTTC.

V usage is TRBV12-3 or TRBV12-4 and J usage is TRBJ2-5, with 8 bases aligning to TRBD1. V trimming: 6 bases; J trimming: 2 bases; junction bases outside the gene matches: 11. The CDR3 is 16 residues long. The CDR3: CASSPLTGDLQETQYF. DNA for the CDR3: TGTGCCAGCAGCCCATTGACAGGGGACCTACAAGAGACCCAGTACTTC.

This clonotype has more than one count but fewer than ten. CDR3 in amino acids: CASSPPTRDEQYF. The CDR3 bases are TGTGCCAGCAGCCCACCTACGCGTGACGAGCAGTACTTC. The chain is built from TRBV7-8 and TRBJ2-7; unclear D gene. CDR3 length: 13 residues. Germline V gives CDR1 SGHVS, CDR2 FQNEAQ. V was clipped by 5 bases and J by 5 bases, with 13 bases between them.

CDR3 bases: TGTGCCAGCAGTTCCGGGACAGTGGTCGGTCGGCCCCAGCATTTT. Its translation is CASSSGTVVGRPQHF. V and J are TRBV2 and TRBJ1-5; 7 nucleotides match TRBD1. The CDR3 has 15 residues. Trimming took 5 bases from V and 9 from J; bases not matched to a gene: 13. Germline CDR1 is SNHLY and CDR2 is FYNNEI. Full variable domain (remainder filled in from reference TRBV2 and TRBJ1-5): EPEVTQTPSHQVTQMGQEVILRCVPISNHLYFYWYRQILGQKVEFLVSFYNNEISEKSEIFDDQFSVERPDGSNFTLKIRSTKLEDSAMYFCASSSGTVVGRPQHFGDGTRLSIL.